This T cell receptor (beta chain) was sequenced during a study of blood T cell repertoires in COVID-19. Overall study context: T cells, B-cell-depleted T cells, or PBMCs supplied cDNA or gDNA.

In the authors' workflow: Estimation of nucleated cell counts relied on the amplification of reference gene primers. The method was immunoSEQ multiplex PCR; TCRdb's version includes in-frame clones alone and lacks a portion of them. Clone size and the V and J calls come from that table; the DNA yielded D and trimming. The sample yields 180,000 or so clones, approximately 85% seen once. With 2 bases removed from V and 8 bases from J, the gap between germline ends came to 16 bases. This CDR3 contains 15 residues. In germline, CDR1 is KGHSH, CDR2 LQKENI. This chain joins TRBV18 and TRBJ2-1; D is possibly TRBD2 (6 bases). The clonotype comes from a man aged 55-75 years who had recovered from COVID-19. The sequencing input was peripheral blood. The DNA of the CDR3 is TGTGCCAGCTCACCAGGACTATCAAAGGGCGATGAGCAGTTCTTC. As protein: CASSPGLSKGDEQFF.